The source of this T cell receptor beta chain is a study of Ad26.COV2.S vaccination and SARS-CoV-2 variants. The study, taken as a whole, reports: While placebo recipients had lower spike-specific TCR breadth, vaccine recipients had more.

As to treatment: about 20 received Ad26.COV2.S at low or high dose, single or two shots; five or six received placebo; per-sample allocation not given. All samples were drawn on day 63, counting from the first vaccine or placebo injection. The CDR3 contains 15 residues. V lost 1 base, J lost 4 bases, and 14 bases lay in between. From germline, CDR1 is SGHRS and CDR2 YFSETQ. Libraries were prepared by immunoSEQ multiplex PCR; TCRdb keeps only in-frame clonotypes and omits some of them. The top ten clones hold roughly 4.8% of a sample with more than 300,000 clones, around 88% of them seen once. A note on this clone: Its cognate antigen is unknown.

The sequenced sample was peripheral blood, obtained in a trial of Ad26.COV2.S vaccine versus placebo. The receptor's source is a person aged 18-60 years who received the Ad26.COV2.S COVID-19 vaccine or a placebo. The rearrangement links TRBV5-1 to TRBJ1-2; TRBD1 is a possible D gene (6 bases). CDR3 coding DNA: TGCGCCAGCAGCTTGTTTGGGGACAAGGGCTATGGCTACACCTTC. Translated, it gives CASSLFGDKGYGYTF.